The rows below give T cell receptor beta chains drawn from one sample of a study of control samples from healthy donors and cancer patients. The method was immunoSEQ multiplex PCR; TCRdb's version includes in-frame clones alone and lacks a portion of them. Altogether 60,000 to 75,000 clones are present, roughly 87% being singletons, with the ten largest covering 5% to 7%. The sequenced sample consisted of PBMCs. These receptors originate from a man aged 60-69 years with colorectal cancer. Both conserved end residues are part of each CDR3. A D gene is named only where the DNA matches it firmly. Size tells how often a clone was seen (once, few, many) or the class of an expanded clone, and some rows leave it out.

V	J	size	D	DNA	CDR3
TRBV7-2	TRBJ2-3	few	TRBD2	TGTGCCAGCAGCGGGAGGGGTGGGGATACGCAGTATTTT	CASSGRGGDTQYF
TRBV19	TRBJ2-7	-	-	TGTGCCAGTAGTATGGGCGGAAGCTCCTACGAGCAGTACTTC	CASSMGGSSYEQYF
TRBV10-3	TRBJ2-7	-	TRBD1	TGTGCCATCAGTGAGACAGGGGGGACCTACGAGCAGTACTTC	CAISETGGTYEQYF
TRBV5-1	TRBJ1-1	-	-	TGCGCCAGCAGCTTGGCCCAGGGGCGCATCCAGAACGCTGAAGCTTTCTTT	CASSLAQGRIQNAEAFF
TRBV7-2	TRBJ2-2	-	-	TGTGCCAGCAGCTTAAACGGTTTGAGGGTGGCCGGGGAGCTGTTTTTT	CASSLNGLRVAGELFF
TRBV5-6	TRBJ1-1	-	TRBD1	TGTGCCAGCAGCCACCGAGGGACAGGGGTTGATGAAGCTTTCTTT	CASSHRGTGVDEAFF
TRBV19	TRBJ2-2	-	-	TGTGCCAGTAGTATAGGAGGGTCCCTGGCCGGGGAGCTGTTTTTT	CASSIGGSLAGELFF
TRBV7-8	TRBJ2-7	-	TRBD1	TGTGCCAGCAGCTTAAAGGGACAGCCCTACGAGCAGTACTTC	CASSLKGQPYEQYF
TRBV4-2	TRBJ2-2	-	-	TGTGCCAGCAGCCAAGAAGGCCTAGCGTACACCGGGGAGCTGTTTTTT	CASSQEGLAYTGELFF
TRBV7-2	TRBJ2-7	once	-	TGTGCCAGCAGCTTACAGCGTGGGTTCTACGAGCAGTACTTC	CASSLQRGFYEQYF
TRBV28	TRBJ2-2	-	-	TGTGCCAGCAGTTCCGAGGGGTCCGGATCGGGGGAGCTGTTTTTT	CASSSEGSGSGELFF